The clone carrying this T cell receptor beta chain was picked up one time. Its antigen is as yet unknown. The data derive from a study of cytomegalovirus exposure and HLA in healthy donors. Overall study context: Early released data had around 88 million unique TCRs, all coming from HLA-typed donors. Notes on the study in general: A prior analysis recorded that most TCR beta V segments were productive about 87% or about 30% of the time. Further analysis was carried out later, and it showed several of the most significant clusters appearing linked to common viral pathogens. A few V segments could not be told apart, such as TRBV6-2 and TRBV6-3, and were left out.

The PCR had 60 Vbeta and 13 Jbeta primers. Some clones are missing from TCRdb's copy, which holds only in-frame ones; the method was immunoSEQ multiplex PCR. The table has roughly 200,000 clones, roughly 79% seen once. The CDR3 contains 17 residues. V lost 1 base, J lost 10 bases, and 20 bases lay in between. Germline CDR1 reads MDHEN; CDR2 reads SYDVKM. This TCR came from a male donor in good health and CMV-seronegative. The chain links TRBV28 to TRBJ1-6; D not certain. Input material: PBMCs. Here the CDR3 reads CASSLLLSGEARSPLHF. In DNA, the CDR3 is TGTGCCAGCAGTTTATTGCTCAGCGGAGAGGCAAGGTCACCCCTCCACTTT.